This TCR beta chain was observed in a study of CD8+CD57+ T cells in acquired aplastic anemia. Study context: The average read count for CD4+ cells in healthy donors was some 11 million.

It was genomic DNA that served as the template for profiling TCR beta VDJ and CDR3. TCRdb reanalysed the reads using MiXCR and keeps one entry per CDR3 protein. The sample lists about 190,000 distinct CDR3 sequences, roughly half seen once, with around a sixth in the top ten. In the case of this clonotype: Its antigen is currently unknown.

Findings of the study overall: Fewer than 35 sequences, all CD8+ CDR3, were shared between patients and controls. CD8+ Simpson's diversity showed no significant patient-control difference.

The sequence came from a human donor in good health, serving as a control. Sequenced material: sorted CD4+, CD8+, or CD8+CD57+ T cells (not recorded which) from PBMCs.

For the CDR3, the DNA is TGTGCCAGCACACTAGCGGTCAACGTCCTGACTTTC. This encodes CASTLAVNVLTF. This chain connects TRBV10-3 to TRBJ2-6; 8 bases agree with TRBD2. CDR1 and CDR2 (germline): ENHRY, SYGVKD. J lost 9 bases, V lost 10 bases, and 5 bases had no gene match. CDR3 length equals 12 residues.